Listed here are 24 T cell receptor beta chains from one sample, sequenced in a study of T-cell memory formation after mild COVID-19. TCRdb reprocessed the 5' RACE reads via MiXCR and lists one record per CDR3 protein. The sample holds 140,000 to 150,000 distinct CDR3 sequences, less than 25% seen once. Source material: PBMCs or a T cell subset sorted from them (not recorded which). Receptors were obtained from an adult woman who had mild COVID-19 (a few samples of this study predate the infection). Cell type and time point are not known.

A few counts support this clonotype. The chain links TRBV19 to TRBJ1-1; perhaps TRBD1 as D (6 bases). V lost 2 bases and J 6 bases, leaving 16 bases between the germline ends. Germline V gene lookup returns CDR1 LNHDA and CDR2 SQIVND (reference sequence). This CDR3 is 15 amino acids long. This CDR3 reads CASSIMEQGFPEAFF. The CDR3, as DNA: TGTGCCAGTAGTATAATGGAACAGGGTTTTCCTGAAGCTTTCTTT.

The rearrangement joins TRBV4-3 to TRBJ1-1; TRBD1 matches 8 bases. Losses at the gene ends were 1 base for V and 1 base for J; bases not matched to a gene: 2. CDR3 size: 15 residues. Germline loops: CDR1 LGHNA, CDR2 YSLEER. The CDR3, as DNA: TGCGCCAGCAGCCAAGGACAGGGGCCGAACACTGAAGCTTTCTTT. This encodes CASSQGQGPNTEAFF.

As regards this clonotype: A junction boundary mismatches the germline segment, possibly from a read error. Here the CDR3 DNA reads TGTGCCGGCAGCTTCGGACAGGGAAGGCTGAATGAGCAGTTCTTC. Translation: CAGSFGQGRLNEQFF. This sequence joins TRBV7-9 and TRBJ2-1; TRBD1 agrees at 8 bases. Germline V gene sequence: CDR1 SEHNR, CDR2 FQNEAQ (reference sequence). This CDR3 is built from 15 residues. The entire variable domain, with the rest obtained from reference TRBV7-9 and TRBJ2-1, is as follows: DTGVSQNPRHKITKRGQNVTFRCDPISEHNRLYWYRQTLGQGPEFLTYFQNEAQLEKSRLLSDRFSAERPKGSFSTLEIQRTEQGDSAMYLCAGSFGQGRLNEQFFGPGTRLTVL.

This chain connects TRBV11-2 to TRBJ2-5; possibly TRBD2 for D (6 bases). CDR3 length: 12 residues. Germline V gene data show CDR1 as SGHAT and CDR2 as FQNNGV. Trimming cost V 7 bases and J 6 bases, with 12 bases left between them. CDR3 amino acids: CASMGLRKTQYF. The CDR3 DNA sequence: TGTGCCAGCATGGGACTTCGGAAGACCCAGTACTTC. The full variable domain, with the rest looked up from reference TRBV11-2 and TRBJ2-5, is EAGVAQSPRYKIIEKRQSVAFWCNPISGHATLYWYQQILGQGPKLLIQFQNNGVVDDSQLPKDRFSAERLKGVDSTLKIQPAKLEDSAVYLCASMGLRKTQYFGPGTRLLVL.

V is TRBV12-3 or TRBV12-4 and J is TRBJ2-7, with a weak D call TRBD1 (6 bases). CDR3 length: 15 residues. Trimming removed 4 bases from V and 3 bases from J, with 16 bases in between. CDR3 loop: CASSSPQGFIYEQYF. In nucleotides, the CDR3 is TGTGCCAGCAGTTCCCCCCAGGGGTTTATCTACGAGCAGTACTTC.

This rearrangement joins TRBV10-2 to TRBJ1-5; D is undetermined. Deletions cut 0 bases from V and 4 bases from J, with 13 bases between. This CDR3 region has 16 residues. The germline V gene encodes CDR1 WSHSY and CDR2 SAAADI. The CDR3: CASSESMGSLNQPQHF. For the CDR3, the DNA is TGCGCCAGCAGTGAGTCCATGGGGTCACTAAATCAGCCCCAGCATTTT.

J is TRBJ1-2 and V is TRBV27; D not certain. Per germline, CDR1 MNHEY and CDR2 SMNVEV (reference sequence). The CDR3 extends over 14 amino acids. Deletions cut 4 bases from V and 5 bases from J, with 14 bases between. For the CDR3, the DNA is TGTGCCAGCAGTTCTTTAGATCGGATATATGGCTACACCTTC. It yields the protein CASSSLDRIYGYTF.

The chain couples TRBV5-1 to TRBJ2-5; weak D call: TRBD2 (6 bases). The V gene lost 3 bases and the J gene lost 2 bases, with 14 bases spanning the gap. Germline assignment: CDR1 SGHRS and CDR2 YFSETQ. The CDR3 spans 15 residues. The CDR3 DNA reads TGCGCCAGCAGCTGGTGGGGCGGGGTTCAAGAGACCCAGTACTTC. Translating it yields CASSWWGGVQETQYF.

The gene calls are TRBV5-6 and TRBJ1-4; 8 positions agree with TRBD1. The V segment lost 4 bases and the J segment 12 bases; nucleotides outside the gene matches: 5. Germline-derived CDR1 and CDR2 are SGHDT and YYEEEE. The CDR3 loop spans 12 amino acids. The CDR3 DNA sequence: TGTGCCAGCAGCCACACAGGGGGGGAACTGTTTTTT. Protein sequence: CASSHTGGELFF.

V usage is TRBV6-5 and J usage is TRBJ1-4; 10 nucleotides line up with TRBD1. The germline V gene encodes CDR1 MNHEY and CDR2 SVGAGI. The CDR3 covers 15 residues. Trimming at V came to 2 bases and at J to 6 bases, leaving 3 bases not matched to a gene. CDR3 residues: CASSYGTGADEKLFF. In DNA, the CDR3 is TGTGCCAGCAGTTACGGGACAGGGGCCGATGAAAAACTGTTTTTT.

This chain's CDR3 is CASSLNGPRYEQFF. The DNA for the CDR3 is TGTGCCAGCAGCTTAAACGGGCCCCGGTATGAGCAGTTCTTC. The V call is TRBV7-6, the J call TRBJ2-1; D gene ambiguous. The CDR3 runs 14 residues. The V and J ends lost 2 bases and 8 bases respectively, with 13 bases between them. Germline V CDR1 and CDR2: SGHVS, FNYEAQ. The variable domain in full, completed from reference TRBV7-6 and TRBJ2-1, reads GAGVSQSPRYKVTKRGQDVALRCDPISGHVSLYWYRQALGQGPEFLTYFNYEAQQDKSGLPNDRFSAERPEGSISTLTIQRTEQRDSAMYRCASSLNGPRYEQFFGPGTRLTVL.

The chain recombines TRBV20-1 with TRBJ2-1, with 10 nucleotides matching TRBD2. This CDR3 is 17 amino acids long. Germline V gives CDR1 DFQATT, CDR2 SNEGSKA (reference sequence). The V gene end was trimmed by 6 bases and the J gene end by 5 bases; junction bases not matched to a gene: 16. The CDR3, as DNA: TGCAGTGCGCGATACATCCAACCGGGACTAGCGCACAATGAGCAGTTCTTC. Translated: CSARYIQPGLAHNEQFF.

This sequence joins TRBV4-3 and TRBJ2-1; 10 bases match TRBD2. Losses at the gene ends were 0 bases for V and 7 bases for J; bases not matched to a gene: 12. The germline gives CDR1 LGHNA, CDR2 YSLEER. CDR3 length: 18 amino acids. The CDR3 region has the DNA TGCGCCAGCAGCCAAGATCAGCTAGCGGGAGTTCTGGGAAATGAGCAGTTCTTC. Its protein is CASSQDQLAGVLGNEQFF.

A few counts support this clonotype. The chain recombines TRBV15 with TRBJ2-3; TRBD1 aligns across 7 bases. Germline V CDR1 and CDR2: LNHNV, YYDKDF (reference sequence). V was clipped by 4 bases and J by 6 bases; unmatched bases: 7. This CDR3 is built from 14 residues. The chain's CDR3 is CATSTGQVHDTQYF. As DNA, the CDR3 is TGTGCCACCAGCACAGGACAGGTTCACGATACGCAGTATTTT.

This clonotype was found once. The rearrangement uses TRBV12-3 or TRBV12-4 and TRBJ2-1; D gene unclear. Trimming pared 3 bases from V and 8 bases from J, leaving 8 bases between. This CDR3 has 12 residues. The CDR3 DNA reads TGTGCCAGCAGTTTCAAGAACGATGAGCAGTTCTTC. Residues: CASSFKNDEQFF.

The CDR3 sequence is CSVEEGNRGILGYTF. DNA for the CDR3: TGCAGCGTTGAAGAGGGAAACAGGGGCATCTTGGGCTACACCTTC. This chain uses TRBV29-1 with TRBJ1-2; TRBD1 aligns across 7 bases. This CDR3 has 15 residues. Germline CDR1 reads SQVTM; CDR2 reads ANQGSEA. V trimming: 0 bases; J trimming: 8 bases; junction bases outside the gene matches: 12.

CDR3 in DNA: TGTGCCAGCAGCTTAGATGGACAGGGGGCATACACAGATACGCAGTATTTT. This codes for CASSLDGQGAYTDTQYF. This sequence joins TRBV11-2 and TRBJ2-3; 11 nucleotides match TRBD1. Germline CDR1 and CDR2: SGHAT and FQNNGV. The CDR3 has 17 amino acids. Trimming at V came to 0 bases and at J to 2 bases, leaving 4 bases not matched to a gene.

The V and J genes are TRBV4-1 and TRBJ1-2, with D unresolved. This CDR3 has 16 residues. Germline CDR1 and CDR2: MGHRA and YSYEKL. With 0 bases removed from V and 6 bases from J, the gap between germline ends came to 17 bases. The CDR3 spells CASSQDMTWSRDGYTF. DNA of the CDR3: TGCGCCAGCAGCCAAGATATGACCTGGTCGCGCGATGGCTACACCTTC.

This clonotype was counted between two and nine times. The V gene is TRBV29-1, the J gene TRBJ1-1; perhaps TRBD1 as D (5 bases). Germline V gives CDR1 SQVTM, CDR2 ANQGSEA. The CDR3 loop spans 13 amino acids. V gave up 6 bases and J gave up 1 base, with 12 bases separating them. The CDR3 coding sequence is TGCAGCGTCCCCAGGGAGGCGAACACTGAAGCTTTCTTT. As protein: CSVPREANTEAFF.

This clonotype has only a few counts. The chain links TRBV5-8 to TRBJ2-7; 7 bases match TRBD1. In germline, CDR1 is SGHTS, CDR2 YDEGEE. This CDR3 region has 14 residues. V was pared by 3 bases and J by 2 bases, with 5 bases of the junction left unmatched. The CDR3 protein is CASSSRDSPYEQYF. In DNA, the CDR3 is TGTGCCAGCAGCTCCCGGGACAGTCCCTACGAGCAGTACTTC.

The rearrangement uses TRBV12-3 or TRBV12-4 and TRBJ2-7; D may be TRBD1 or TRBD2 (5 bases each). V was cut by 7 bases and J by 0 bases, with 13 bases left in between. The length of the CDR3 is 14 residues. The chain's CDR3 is CASKSGQSSYEQYF. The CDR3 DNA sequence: TGTGCCAGCAAGTCGGGGCAGAGCTCCTACGAGCAGTACTTC.

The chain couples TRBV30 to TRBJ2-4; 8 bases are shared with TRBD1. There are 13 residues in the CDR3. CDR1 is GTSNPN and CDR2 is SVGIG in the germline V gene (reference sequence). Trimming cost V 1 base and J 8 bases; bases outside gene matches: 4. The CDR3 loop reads CAWSASTGDIQYF. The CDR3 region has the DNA TGTGCCTGGAGTGCATCGACAGGGGACATTCAGTACTTC.

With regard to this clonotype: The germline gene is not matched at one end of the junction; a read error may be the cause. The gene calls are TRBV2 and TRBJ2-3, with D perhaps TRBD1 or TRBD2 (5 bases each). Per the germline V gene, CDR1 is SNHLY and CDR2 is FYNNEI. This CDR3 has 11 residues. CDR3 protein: CASIRRDLGIF. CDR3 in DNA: TGTGCCAGCATCAGAAGGGACCTCGGGATTTTT. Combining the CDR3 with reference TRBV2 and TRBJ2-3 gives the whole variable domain EPEVTQTPSHQVTQMGQEVILRCVPISNHLYFYWYRQILGQKVEFLVSFYNNEISEKSEIFDDQFSVERPDGSNFTLKIRSTKLEDSAMYFCASIRRDLGIFGPGTRLTVL.

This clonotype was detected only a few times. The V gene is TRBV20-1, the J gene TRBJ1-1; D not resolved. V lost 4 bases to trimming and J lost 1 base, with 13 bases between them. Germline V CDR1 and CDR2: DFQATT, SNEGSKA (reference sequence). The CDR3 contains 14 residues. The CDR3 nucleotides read TGCAGTGCTACCACTTCGGACGGGAACACTGAAGCTTTCTTT. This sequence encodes CSATTSDGNTEAFF.